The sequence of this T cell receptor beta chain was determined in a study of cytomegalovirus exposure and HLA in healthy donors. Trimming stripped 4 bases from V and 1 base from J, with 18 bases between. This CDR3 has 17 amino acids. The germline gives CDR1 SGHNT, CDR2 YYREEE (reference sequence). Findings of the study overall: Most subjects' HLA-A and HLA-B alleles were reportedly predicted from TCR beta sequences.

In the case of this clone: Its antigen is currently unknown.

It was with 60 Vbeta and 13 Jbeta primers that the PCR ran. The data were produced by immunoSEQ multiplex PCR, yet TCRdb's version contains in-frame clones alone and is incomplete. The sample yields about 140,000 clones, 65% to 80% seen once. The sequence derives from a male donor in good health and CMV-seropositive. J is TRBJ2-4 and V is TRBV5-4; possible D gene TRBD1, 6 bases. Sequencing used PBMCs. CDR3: CASSVGWGREAKNIQYF. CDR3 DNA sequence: TGTGCCAGCAGCGTGGGTTGGGGGCGCGAGGCCAAAAACATTCAGTACTTC.